The 25 T cell receptor beta chains given below trace back to one sample, sequenced in a study of T cells in localized non-small cell lung cancer. The assay was immunoSEQ multiplex PCR, and TCRdb's table has in-frame clones only and misses some. The sample has some 40,000 clones; roughly 92% are singletons. The sequences come from peripheral blood, collected before any cancer treatment. The receptor source for this set is a female donor of 60 years or more with stage I lung adenocarcinoma.

The rearrangement links TRBV7-2 to TRBJ2-5; 7 bases are shared with TRBD2. V gave up 3 bases and J gave up 5 bases; unmatched junction bases: 6. Germline loops: CDR1 SGHTA, CDR2 FQGNSA. There are 14 residues in the CDR3. The CDR3 DNA reads TGTGCCAGCAGCTTGCCCGGGAGGAGGGAGACCCAGTACTTC. Residues: CASSLPGRRETQYF.

The chain is built from TRBV10-3 and TRBJ2-1, with D possibly being TRBD1 (6 bases). Germline V CDR1 and CDR2: ENHRY, SYGVKD. V was cut by 11 bases and J by 0 bases, with 17 bases left in between. This CDR3 has 15 amino acids. This CDR3 is CASRGSSSSYNEQFF. Written as DNA, the CDR3 is TGTGCCTCCAGGGGTAGTTCCAGCTCCTACAATGAGCAGTTCTTC.

This clone is a singleton in its sample. The chain carries TRBV7-3 and TRBJ2-1, with TRBD1 identical over 9 bases. The CDR3 loop spans 16 amino acids. V was clipped by 2 bases and J by 9 bases; unmatched bases: 11. Germline CDR1 and CDR2: SGHTA and FQGTGA. CDR3 bases: TGTGCCAGCAGCTTAGGTCGGGGACAGGGAGACAGTGAGCAGTTCTTC. This sequence encodes CASSLGRGQGDSEQFF.

V usage is TRBV19 and J usage is TRBJ1-1; D may be TRBD1 (6 bases). V was cut by 3 bases and J by 0 bases, with 14 bases left in between. The CDR3 covers 16 residues. CDR1 is LNHDA, CDR2 SQIVND, per germline (reference sequence). CDR3 sequence: CASSMEWGDMNTEAFF. CDR3 coding DNA: TGTGCCAGTAGTATGGAGTGGGGGGACATGAACACTGAAGCTTTCTTT.

The genes are TRBV7-9 and TRBJ1-2; possibly TRBD1 for D (6 bases). The V end lost 0 bases, the J end lost 2 bases, and 10 bases lay between the germline ends. Germline CDR1 reads SEHNR; CDR2 reads FQNEAQ (reference sequence). CDR3 length equals 15 residues. CDR3 amino acids: CASSLAGGTNYGYTF. The CDR3 nucleotides read TGTGCCAGCAGCTTAGCAGGGGGGACAAACTATGGCTACACCTTC.

CDR3 sequence: CASSSPRRGGDQPQHF. The CDR3 DNA reads as TGTGCCAGCAGTTCCCCACGGCGAGGGGGGGATCAGCCCCAGCATTTT. The chain recombines TRBV28 with TRBJ1-5; TRBD1 might be the D (6 bases). Trimming removed 4 bases at V and 5 bases at J, with 18 bases between. Per the germline V gene, CDR1 is MDHEN and CDR2 is SYDVKM. The CDR3 covers 16 residues.

In this sample, this clone turned up once. This chain connects TRBV11-3 to TRBJ1-1; D ambiguous. The CDR3 covers 15 residues. Trimming left V 1 base short and J 4 bases short, with 13 bases between. CDR1 and CDR2 (germline): SGHNT, YENEEA. The CDR3 sequence: CASSLGVGRSTEAFF. CDR3 DNA sequence: TGTGCCAGCAGCTTAGGGGTAGGGAGGAGCACTGAAGCTTTCTTT.

J is TRBJ1-6 and V is TRBV5-1, with a weak D call TRBD1 (6 bases). Germline assignment: CDR1 SGHRS and CDR2 YFSETQ. CDR3 size: 15 residues. Trimming removed 4 bases at V and 5 bases at J, with 13 bases between. The DNA of the CDR3 is TGCGCCAGCAGCATAGATCCAGGGGATAATTCACCCCTCCACTTT. It encodes CASSIDPGDNSPLHF.

The chain has TRBV19 and TRBJ2-1; no clear D gene. V gave up 9 bases and J gave up 0 bases, with 12 bases separating them. The germline CDR1 and CDR2 sequences are LNHDA and SQIVND (reference sequence). There are 14 residues in the CDR3. The CDR3 is CASQDRSSYNEQFF. The CDR3 coding sequence is TGTGCCAGCCAGGACCGGAGCTCCTACAATGAGCAGTTCTTC.

This rearrangement joins TRBV11-2 to TRBJ2-1, with D unclear. The germline V gene encodes CDR1 SGHAT and CDR2 FQNNGV. Trimming shortened V by 4 bases and J by 5 bases, and 9 bases separated the two germline ends. The CDR3 extends over 13 amino acids. This CDR3 reads CASSSSPHNEQFF. The CDR3 nucleotides read TGTGCCAGCAGCTCCTCCCCACACAATGAGCAGTTCTTC.

V is TRBV10-2 and J is TRBJ1-2, with no clear D. Trimming cost V 2 bases and J 6 bases, with 7 bases left between them. This CDR3 region has 12 residues. Germline V gene lookup returns CDR1 WSHSY and CDR2 SAAADI. The CDR3 sequence: CASSEDTHGYTF. CDR3 nucleotide sequence: TGCGCCAGCAGTGAGGACACGCATGGCTACACCTTC.

This chain uses TRBV9 with TRBJ1-2; no definite D call. In germline, CDR1 is SGDLS, CDR2 YYNGEE. V shed 4 bases and J shed 7 bases, with 11 bases lying between them. CDR3 length: 12 residues. CDR3 sequence (DNA): TGTGCCAGCAGCCGTCTAGCCGTTGGCTACACCTTC. Translating gives CASSRLAVGYTF.

This chain connects TRBV27 to TRBJ1-4; perhaps TRBD1 as D (5 bases). V was pared by 7 bases and J by 4 bases, with 16 bases between. CDR1 MNHEY and CDR2 SMNVEV come from the germline V gene (reference sequence). This CDR3 comprises 15 residues. The CDR3 nucleotides are TGTGCCAGCAAGAACCGGGGCCCCTATAATGAAAAACTGTTTTTT. Its protein product is CASKNRGPYNEKLFF.

This chain joins TRBV7-2 and TRBJ1-2; TRBD1 might be the D (5 bases). This CDR3 region has 15 residues. Germline values: CDR1 SGHTA, CDR2 FQGNSA. Trimming took off 1 base at V and 8 bases at J, with 17 bases between the two ends. The CDR3 DNA reads as TGTGCCAGCAGCTTAGGACCGGGGAGGGGACGGGGCTACACCTTC. This codes for CASSLGPGRGRGYTF.

The chain carries TRBV28 and TRBJ2-1; the D gene is possibly TRBD2 (7 bases). Germline CDR1 is MDHEN and CDR2 is SYDVKM. The CDR3 length is 17 residues. Trimming stripped 2 bases from V and 7 bases from J, with 21 bases between. CDR3 bases: TGTGCCAGCAGTTTAATCGGCGGCGGGGGCGAGGGGAATGAGCAGTTCTTC. Amino acids: CASSLIGGGGEGNEQFF.

This clone has a handful of counts. The chain carries TRBV7-9 and TRBJ1-6; TRBD1 matches 8 bases. In germline, CDR1 is SEHNR, CDR2 FQNEAQ (reference sequence). With V trimmed by 6 bases and J by 8 bases, 6 bases remained unmatched. This CDR3 region has 14 residues. DNA for the CDR3: TGTGCCAGCAGACCAAACAGGGGGGATTCACCCCTCCACTTT. Translating it yields CASRPNRGDSPLHF.

The chain is built from TRBV5-4 and TRBJ2-5; 8 bases agree with TRBD1. The CDR3 sequence is 14 residues long. In germline, CDR1 is SGHNT, CDR2 YYREEE (reference sequence). The V segment lost 1 base and the J segment 5 bases; nucleotides outside the gene matches: 4. The CDR3 sequence is CASSLTQGAETQYF. CDR3 nucleotides: TGTGCCAGCAGCTTGACCCAGGGGGCTGAGACCCAGTACTTC.

This chain uses TRBV28 with TRBJ1-1; the D is unclear. Trimming took off 6 bases at V and 0 bases at J, with 17 bases between the two ends. The CDR3 covers 16 residues. Germline V gene data show CDR1 as MDHEN and CDR2 as SYDVKM. The CDR3 sequence: CASRSFLRSMNTEAFF. The CDR3 region has the DNA TGTGCCAGCAGGTCCTTCTTAAGGTCCATGAACACTGAAGCTTTCTTT.

This chain links TRBV7-9 with TRBJ1-5, with D uncertain. V was trimmed by 6 bases and J by 6 bases, leaving 15 bases between them. CDR3 length: 14 residues. Per the germline V gene, CDR1 is SEHNR and CDR2 is FQNEAQ (reference sequence). The DNA of the CDR3 is TGTGCCAGCAGTCCAACCCGTGTGGCTCAGCCCCAGCATTTT. As protein: CASSPTRVAQPQHF.

V and J are TRBV11-3 and TRBJ2-1, with unresolved D. V lost 5 bases to trimming and J lost 6 bases, with 17 bases between them. CDR1 and CDR2 from the germline V gene are SGHNT and YENEEA. The CDR3 runs to 15 residues. The DNA for the CDR3 is TGTGCCAGCAGCCCGAACCCCACCCTCCTCAATGAGCAGTTCTTC. Amino acid sequence: CASSPNPTLLNEQFF.

The chain couples TRBV7-8 to TRBJ1-5; weak D call: TRBD1 (6 bases). This CDR3 spans 15 amino acids. V shed 6 bases and J shed 3 bases, with 15 bases lying between them. The V gene's germline CDR1 is SGHVS and CDR2 FQNEAQ. The CDR3 region has the DNA TGTGCCAGCAGTCAACAGGGAGGGTTCAATCAGCCCCAGCATTTT. Its protein product is CASSQQGGFNQPQHF.

This clone was picked up a small number of times. This chain links TRBV28 with TRBJ1-6, with a tentative D call TRBD1 (5 bases). There are 16 residues in the CDR3. The germline CDR1 and CDR2 sequences are MDHEN and SYDVKM. The V gene lost 4 bases and the J gene lost 7 bases, with 17 bases spanning the gap. The CDR3 spells CASSSGLARGNSPLHF. DNA for the CDR3: TGTGCCAGCAGTTCAGGCCTGGCTAGGGGCAATTCACCCCTCCACTTT.

This clone was seen a single time. CDR3 DNA: TGTGCCAGCTCACTCTGGGGCGCAGATACGCAGTATTTT. The encoded protein is CASSLWGADTQYF. This chain connects TRBV18 to TRBJ2-3, with D possibly matching TRBD1 (5 bases). Germline loops: CDR1 KGHSH, CDR2 LQKENI. This CDR3 region has 13 residues. Trimming removed 4 bases from V and 4 bases from J, with 9 bases in between.

J is TRBJ1-1 and V is TRBV12-5, with unresolved D. In germline, CDR1 is LGHNT, CDR2 FRNRAP. With 5 bases removed from V and 1 base from J, the gap between germline ends came to 2 bases. The CDR3 consists of 11 residues. The CDR3 protein is CASGQNTEAFF. DNA for the CDR3: TGTGCTAGTGGTCAGAACACTGAAGCTTTCTTT.

This chain connects TRBV28 to TRBJ1-2, with D maybe TRBD1 (5 bases). The V and J ends lost 1 base and 6 bases respectively, with 12 bases between them. The CDR3 has 14 residues. Looked up from germline, CDR1 is MDHEN and CDR2 is SYDVKM. The chain's CDR3 is CASSLFPGVHGYTF. The CDR3 bases are TGTGCCAGCAGTTTATTTCCGGGGGTGCATGGCTACACCTTC.